These 29 T cell receptor beta chains came from one sample sequenced in a study of T cell changes during pregnancy in multiple sclerosis. The data were produced by immunoSEQ multiplex PCR, yet TCRdb's version contains in-frame clones alone and is incomplete. The data hold about 70,000 clones, with approximately 94% observed a single time. This specimen was peripheral blood, taken in the third trimester of pregnancy. The receptors stem from a female donor with multiple sclerosis, enrolled in a pregnancy study.

The chain uses TRBV5-1 and TRBJ2-3; TRBD2 matches at 13 bases. V was pared by 4 bases and J by 0 bases, with 2 bases of the junction left unmatched. The CDR3 is 16 amino acids. Per the germline V gene, CDR1 is SGHRS and CDR2 is YFSETQ. This chain's CDR3 is CASSLGLAGSTDTQYF. CDR3 sequence (DNA): TGCGCCAGCAGCCTGGGACTAGCGGGGAGCACAGATACGCAGTATTTT.

The chain joins TRBV7-3 to TRBJ1-2; 7 bases agree with TRBD1. The germline gives CDR1 SGHTA, CDR2 FQGTGA. Trimming cost V 5 bases and J 6 bases; bases outside gene matches: 6. The CDR3 is 13 amino acids. CDR3 sequence: CASSKEQGNGYTF. The CDR3 DNA reads as TGTGCCAGCAGCAAGGAACAGGGGAATGGCTACACCTTC.

The CDR3 DNA follows: TGTGCCAGCAGCACGGAGACAGGGGGTAATGAAAAACTGTTTTTT. Amino acids: CASSTETGGNEKLFF. The chain links TRBV7-9 to TRBJ1-4; TRBD1 matches at 9 bases. In germline, CDR1 is SEHNR, CDR2 FQNEAQ (reference sequence). Unmatched junction bases numbered 5, after V lost 5 bases and J lost 4 bases. This CDR3 comprises 15 residues.

V usage is TRBV5-1 and J usage is TRBJ2-7; D possibly corresponds to TRBD2 (6 bases). CDR1 and CDR2 (germline): SGHRS, YFSETQ. This CDR3 contains 14 residues. V lost 3 bases and J 2 bases, leaving 12 bases between the germline ends. CDR3 DNA sequence: TGCGCCAGCAGCTCGGGACTTCAAACCTACGAGCAGTACTTC. This gives the protein CASSSGLQTYEQYF.

The chain is built from TRBV7-6 and TRBJ1-1, with a weak D call TRBD1 (6 bases). Germline V lookup: CDR1 SGHVS, CDR2 FNYEAQ. This CDR3 region has 14 residues. The germline V and J ends were trimmed by 1 base and 2 bases, with 8 bases remaining between them. DNA for the CDR3: TGTGCCAGCAGCTTAGGGACAGAAAACACTGAAGCTTTCTTT. It yields the protein CASSLGTENTEAFF.

This chain uses TRBV7-9 with TRBJ2-1; a weak D match, TRBD2 (6 bases). Germline lookup yields CDR1 SEHNR and CDR2 FQNEAQ (reference sequence). Trimming pared 1 base from V and 0 bases from J, leaving 16 bases between. This CDR3 comprises 18 residues. The CDR3 loop is CASSLGGQGLGSYNEQFF. In nucleotides, the CDR3 is TGTGCCAGCAGCTTAGGGGGCCAGGGACTCGGCTCCTACAATGAGCAGTTCTTC.

V and J are TRBV7-2 and TRBJ1-5, with D possibly matching TRBD1 (5 bases). CDR3 length: 13 amino acids. Deletions cut 4 bases from V and 4 bases from J, with 8 bases between. CDR1 is SGHTA, CDR2 FQGNSA, per germline. The CDR3 here is CASSYGGNQPQHF. CDR3 nucleotides: TGTGCCAGCAGCTACGGGGGAAATCAGCCCCAGCATTTT.

The chain carries TRBV30 and TRBJ2-2; 9 bases map to TRBD1. This CDR3 is built from 15 residues. Germline assignment: CDR1 GTSNPN and CDR2 SVGIG (reference sequence). V shed 5 bases, J shed 6 bases, and the junction held 10 bases outside the gene matches. The CDR3 region has the DNA TGTGCCTGGTGGGTTCGGGACAGGGTTTCCGGGGAGCTGTTTTTT. This codes for CAWWVRDRVSGELFF.

The rearrangement joins TRBV7-2 to TRBJ1-1; D perhaps matches TRBD1 (5 bases). Between the trimmed V and J ends, which lost 5 bases and 3 bases, there was a span of 10 bases. Germline V gene lookup returns CDR1 SGHTA and CDR2 FQGNSA. There are 13 residues in the CDR3. This chain's CDR3 is CASSLDSYTEAFF. For the CDR3, the DNA is TGTGCCAGCAGCCTTGACAGTTACACTGAAGCTTTCTTT.

V is TRBV30 and J is TRBJ1-2, with D tentatively TRBD1 (5 bases). Deletions cut 1 base from V and 4 bases from J, with 13 bases between. The CDR3 consists of 14 residues. The germline V gene has CDR1 GTSNPN and CDR2 SVGIG (reference sequence). The CDR3 is CAWSAEGAAYGYTF. The CDR3 nucleotides read TGTGCCTGGAGTGCGGAAGGGGCCGCCTATGGCTACACCTTC.

The genes are TRBV7-3 and TRBJ1-2; TRBD1 is a possible D gene (6 bases). The CDR3 extends over 15 amino acids. V shed 2 bases and J shed 4 bases, with 14 bases lying between them. From germline, CDR1 is SGHTA and CDR2 FQGTGA. For the CDR3, the DNA is TGTGCCAGCAGCTTACTGGGGGCTGTCTCCTATGGCTACACCTTC. Encoded protein: CASSLLGAVSYGYTF.

CDR3 sequence: CASSLPWDSPYEQYF. The CDR3 coding sequence is TGTGCCAGCAGCTTGCCGTGGGACAGTCCCTACGAGCAGTACTTC. The gene calls are TRBV5-5 and TRBJ2-7, with 7 nucleotides matching TRBD1. This CDR3 is built from 15 residues. Germline-derived CDR1 and CDR2 are SGHKS and YYEKEE (reference sequence). The V segment lost 1 base and the J segment 2 bases; nucleotides outside the gene matches: 6. Full variable domain (rest looked up from reference TRBV5-5 and TRBJ2-7): DAGVTQSPTHLIKTRGQQVTLRCSPISGHKSVSWYQQVLGQGPQFIFQYYEKEERGRGNFPDRFSARQFPNYSSELNVNALLLGDSALYLCASSLPWDSPYEQYFGPGTRLTVT.

Only one count was recorded for this clone. The V and J genes are TRBV20-1 and TRBJ1-5; a possible D gene is TRBD1 (5 bases). Germline V CDR1 and CDR2: DFQATT, SNEGSKA (reference sequence). The CDR3 covers 11 residues. Trimming removed 5 bases from V and 11 bases from J, with 13 bases in between. CDR3 amino acids: CSAPLGGTQHF. In DNA form, the CDR3 reads TGCAGTGCTCCTTTGGGGGGGACCCAGCATTTT.

This rearrangement joins TRBV7-3 to TRBJ2-3, with 7 bases that match TRBD2. With V trimmed by 2 bases and J by 2 bases, 4 bases remained unmatched. CDR1 and CDR2 from the germline V gene are SGHTA and FQGTGA. The CDR3 is 15 amino acids. CDR3 sequence: CASSLQRGATDTQYF. CDR3 sequence (DNA): TGTGCCAGCAGCTTACAGCGGGGCGCCACAGATACGCAGTATTTT.

This chain connects TRBV7-3 to TRBJ2-1; the D gene is possibly TRBD1 (7 bases). This CDR3 is 15 amino acids long. The V and J ends lost 2 bases and 10 bases respectively, with 18 bases between them. The germline V gene has CDR1 SGHTA and CDR2 FQGTGA. CDR3 nucleotides: TGTGCCAGCAGCTTAGGAGGGGGCCCCAGGGGGGAGCAGTTCTTC. This sequence encodes CASSLGGGPRGEQFF.

V and J are TRBV4-3 and TRBJ1-2; D is ambiguous. Trimming removed 3 bases from V and 4 bases from J, with 15 bases in between. Germline V gives CDR1 LGHNA, CDR2 YSLEER. The CDR3 extends over 15 amino acids. CDR3 sequence: CASSQATDEFYGYTF. The CDR3 DNA sequence: TGCGCCAGCAGCCAGGCCACAGACGAATTCTATGGCTACACCTTC.

The chain carries TRBV9 and TRBJ1-2; possible D gene TRBD1, 6 bases. The V end lost 3 bases, the J end lost 8 bases, and 17 bases lay between the germline ends. Germline V lookup: CDR1 SGDLS, CDR2 YYNGEE. The CDR3 is 14 amino acids. CDR3 protein: CASSAGDNYSGYTF. The CDR3 DNA sequence: TGTGCCAGCAGCGCCGGGGACAACTATAGCGGCTACACCTTC.

The chain joins TRBV9 to TRBJ1-5; TRBD1 might be the D (5 bases). Per the germline V gene, CDR1 is SGDLS and CDR2 is YYNGEE. This CDR3 region has 15 residues. The ends were cut back, 3 bases at V and 2 bases at J, with 12 bases in the middle. CDR3 nucleotides: TGTGCCAGCAGCGGGGGGGGAAGAGGCAATCAGCCCCAGCATTTT. It is translated as CASSGGGRGNQPQHF.

This chain uses TRBV7-3 with TRBJ1-1; D is possibly TRBD1 (6 bases). From germline, CDR1 is SGHTA and CDR2 FQGTGA. The CDR3 runs 15 residues. Trimming left V 2 bases short and J 1 base short, with 11 bases between. DNA of the CDR3: TGTGCCAGCAGCTTAGGGGGCAGCCAGAACACTGAAGCTTTCTTT. This encodes CASSLGGSQNTEAFF.

The chain joins TRBV7-2 to TRBJ1-2; 7 nucleotides align to TRBD1. The CDR3 extends over 18 amino acids. Germline V CDR1 and CDR2: SGHTA, FQGNSA. V lost 1 base to trimming and J lost 4 bases; unmatched junction nucleotides: 15. The CDR3 region has the DNA TGTGCCAGCAGCTTAGGGGCCTTGAGACAGGGAAGAGGCTATGGCTACACCTTC. Translation: CASSLGALRQGRGYGYTF.

The chain is built from TRBV5-4 and TRBJ2-3, with 10 bases identical to TRBD1. Looked up from germline, CDR1 is SGHNT and CDR2 is YYREEE (reference sequence). The CDR3 covers 15 residues. The V segment lost 4 bases and the J segment 6 bases; nucleotides outside the gene matches: 8. CDR3 loop: CASSDGTGAVDTQYF. The CDR3 DNA reads TGTGCCAGCAGCGATGGGACAGGGGCCGTCGATACGCAGTATTTT.

This clone came up once. The rearrangement links TRBV4-1 to TRBJ1-4; 7 bases agree with TRBD1. In germline, CDR1 is MGHRA, CDR2 YSYEKL. Germline trimming cut 0 bases from V and 6 bases from J; bases unmatched to any gene: 1. The CDR3 sequence is 14 residues long. The CDR3 bases are TGCGCCAGCAGCCAAGACGGGACAGATGAAAAACTGTTTTTT. Protein: CASSQDGTDEKLFF.

The V gene is TRBV19, the J gene TRBJ2-2; 7 positions match TRBD1. CDR1 and CDR2 from the germline V gene are LNHDA and SQIVND (reference sequence). The CDR3 sequence is 15 residues long. Trimming at V came to 10 bases and at J to 2 bases, leaving 10 bases not matched to a gene. The CDR3 nucleotides are TGTGCCACCCCCCACCGGGACAGTAACACCGGGGAGCTGTTTTTT. Its translation: CATPHRDSNTGELFF.

A single count supports this clone. V usage is TRBV10-3 and J usage is TRBJ1-3; 7 bases are a match to TRBD1. Losses at the gene ends were 6 bases for V and 4 bases for J; bases not matched to a gene: 18. Germline-derived CDR1 and CDR2 are ENHRY and SYGVKD. The CDR3 totals 18 residues. Here the CDR3 reads CAISDYDRAGQEGNTIYF. CDR3 coding DNA: TGTGCCATCAGCGATTACGATCGAGCCGGACAGGAGGGAAACACCATATATTTT.

This clone has a single count. The rearrangement links TRBV13 to TRBJ2-6, with D possibly matching TRBD1 (5 bases). V lost 4 bases to trimming and J lost 1 base, with 8 bases between them. CDR3 length: 15 amino acids. Germline V gene sequence: CDR1 PRHDT, CDR2 FYEKMQ (reference sequence). The CDR3 loop reads CASSYRGSGANVLTF. The DNA for the CDR3 is TGTGCCAGCAGCTATAGGGGTTCTGGGGCCAACGTCCTGACTTTC.

The V and J genes are TRBV23-1 and TRBJ1-1; D is ambiguous. TRBV23-1 has ORF status, its function being uncertain. The CDR3 length is 14 residues. The V end lost 4 bases, the J end lost 11 bases, and 20 bases lay between the germline ends. The CDR3 spells CASSLYRGPLRAFF. The CDR3 bases are TGCGCCAGCAGTCTCTATCGAGGGCCCTTGCGGGCTTTCTTT.

This chain uses TRBV29-1 with TRBJ1-1; 10 bases match TRBD1. Looked up from germline, CDR1 is SQVTM and CDR2 is ANQGSEA. Trimming at V came to 4 bases and at J to 5 bases, leaving 4 bases not matched to a gene. The CDR3 is 13 amino acids. The CDR3 here is CSVGTGGRTEAFF. DNA of the CDR3: TGCAGCGTTGGGACAGGGGGACGAACTGAAGCTTTCTTT.

The V and J genes are TRBV5-6 and TRBJ2-7, with TRBD1 matching 9 bases. The CDR3 has 15 residues. Germline CDR1 is SGHDT and CDR2 is YYEEEE. J gave up 0 bases and V 1 base, and 2 bases lay outside the gene matches. The CDR3 reads CASSLWDRASYEQYF. CDR3 bases: TGTGCCAGCAGCTTGTGGGACAGGGCCTCCTACGAGCAGTACTTC.

The chain is built from TRBV15 and TRBJ2-3; tentative D call: TRBD1 (7 bases). This CDR3 has 13 residues. Looked up from germline, CDR1 is LNHNV and CDR2 is YYDKDF (reference sequence). Trimming took 11 bases from V and 0 from J, leaving 12 bases between them. The chain's CDR3 is CASGGPSTDTQYF. Here the CDR3 DNA reads TGTGCCTCAGGGGGGCCAAGCACAGATACGCAGTATTTT. The complete variable domain, with remaining parts taken from reference TRBV15 and TRBJ2-3, reads DAMVIQNPRYQVTQFGKPVTLSCSQTLNHNVMYWYQQKSSQAPKLLFHYYDKDFNNEADTPDNFQSRRPNTSFCFLDIRSPGLGDTAMYLCASGGPSTDTQYFGPGTRLTVL.